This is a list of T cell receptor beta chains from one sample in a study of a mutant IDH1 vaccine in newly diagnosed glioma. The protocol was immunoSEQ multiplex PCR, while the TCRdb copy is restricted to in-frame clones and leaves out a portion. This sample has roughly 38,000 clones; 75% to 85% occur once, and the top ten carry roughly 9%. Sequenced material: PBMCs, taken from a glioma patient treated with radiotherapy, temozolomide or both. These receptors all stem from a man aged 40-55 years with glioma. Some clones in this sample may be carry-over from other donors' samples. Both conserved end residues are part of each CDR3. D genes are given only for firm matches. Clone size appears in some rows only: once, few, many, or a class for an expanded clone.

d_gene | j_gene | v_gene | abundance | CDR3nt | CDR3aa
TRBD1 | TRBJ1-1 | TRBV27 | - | TGTGCCAGCAGTTCAGGGGGGAGGGCCCGGGGCACTGAAGCTTTCTTT | CASSSGGRARGTEAFF
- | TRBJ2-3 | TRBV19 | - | TGTGCCAGTAGTAGGGGTAGTACGCAGTATTTT | CASSRGSTQYF
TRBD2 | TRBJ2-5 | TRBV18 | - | TGTGCCAGCTCACCTAAGGGAAGCGGGGACGAAGAGACCCAGTACTTC | CASSPKGSGDEETQYF
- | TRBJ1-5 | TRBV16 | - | TGTGCCAGCAGCCAATTCCAGGGCAATCAGCCCCAGCATTTT | CASSQFQGNQPQHF
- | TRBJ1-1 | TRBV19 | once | TGTGCCAGTAGTTTCCCCCGGCGGAACACTGAAGCTTTCTTT | CASSFPRRNTEAFF
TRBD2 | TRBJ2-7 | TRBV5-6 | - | TGTGCCAGCAGCTTGGCTGGCAGCGGGGGACTTTACGAGCAGTACTTC | CASSLAGSGGLYEQYF
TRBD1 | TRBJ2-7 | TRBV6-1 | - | TGTGCCAGCAGTTTGACCGGGACAGGGGGCGACGAGCAGTACTTC | CASSLTGTGGDEQYF
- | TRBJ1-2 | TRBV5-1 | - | TGCGCCAGCAGCTTGGCACAGGGTTCCGCTCTAGGCTATGGCTACACCTTC | CASSLAQGSALGYGYTF
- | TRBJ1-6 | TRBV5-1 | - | TGCGCCCGATACTCGGGGGAGAGGAGCTCCTATAATTCACCCCTCCACTTT | CARYSGERSSYNSPLHF
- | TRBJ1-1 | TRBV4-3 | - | TGCGCCAGCAGCCAACCAGGGGAGCACACTGAAGCTTTCTTT | CASSQPGEHTEAFF
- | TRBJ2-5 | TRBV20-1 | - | TGCAGTGCTAGAGCAACGGAGACCCAGTACTTC | CSARATETQYF
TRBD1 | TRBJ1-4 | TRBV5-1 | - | TGCGCCAGCAGCTTGACGGGGACAGGGATTGAAAAACTGTTTTTT | CASSLTGTGIEKLFF
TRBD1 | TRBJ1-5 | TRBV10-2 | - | TGCGCCAGCAGTGAGTCGATTGCGTTCCGGGACAGGGGATGGGAGCCCCAGCATTTT | CASSESIAFRDRGWEPQHF
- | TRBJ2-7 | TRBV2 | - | TGTGCCAGCACCCGGGAAGCAGGTTATGCGCAGTACTTC | CASTREAGYAQYF
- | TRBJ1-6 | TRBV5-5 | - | TGTGCCAGCCTGGGGACTTCAAACTATAATTCACCCCTCCACTTT | CASLGTSNYNSPLHF
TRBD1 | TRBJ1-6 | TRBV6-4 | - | TGTGCCAGCAGTGACTCGCAAGGGGGCTCACCCCTCCACTTT | CASSDSQGGSPLHF
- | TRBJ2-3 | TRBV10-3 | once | TGTGCCATCAGTGAAGCGGATACGCAGTATTTT | CAISEADTQYF
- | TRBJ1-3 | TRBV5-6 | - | TGTGCCAGCAGCTTAGGGAGCTCTGGAAACACCATATATTTT | CASSLGSSGNTIYF
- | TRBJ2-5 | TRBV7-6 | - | TGTGCCAGCAGCTCGGGGGTAGAGACCCAGTACTTC | CASSSGVETQYF
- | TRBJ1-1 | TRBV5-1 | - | TGCGCCAGCAGCCTTGGGTCAACAGGGTCTGGCACTGAAGCTTTCTTT | CASSLGSTGSGTEAFF
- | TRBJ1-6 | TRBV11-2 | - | TGTGCCAGCAGCCAGGAGGGGGGGGTTGGTTCACCCCTCCACTTT | CASSQEGGVGSPLHF
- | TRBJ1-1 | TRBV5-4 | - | TGTGCCAGCATTACCTGGCCGGGCACTGAAGCTTTCTTT | CASITWPGTEAFF
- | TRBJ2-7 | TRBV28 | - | TGTGCCAGCAGGGCACGTATAATCGACGAGCAGTACTTC | CASRARIIDEQYF
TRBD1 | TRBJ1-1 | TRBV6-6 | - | TGTGCCAGCCTCAAACCGCAGGGGGCGAATGAAGCTTTCTTT | CASLKPQGANEAFF
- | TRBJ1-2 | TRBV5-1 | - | TGCGCCAGCAGCTTCGGCCGAGGGGGGAATGGCTACACCTTC | CASSFGRGGNGYTF
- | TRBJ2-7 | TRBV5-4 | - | TGTGCCAGCAGCCCTCCGGGACGGGGGCGCGAGCAGTACTTC | CASSPPGRGREQYF
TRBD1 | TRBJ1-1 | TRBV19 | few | TGTGCCAGTGGACAGGGCTGGGGTAACACTGAAGCTTTCTTT | CASGQGWGNTEAFF
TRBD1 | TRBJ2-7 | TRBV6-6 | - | TGTGCCAGCACACCTAGGGGGACAGGAGACCACGAGCAGTACTTC | CASTPRGTGDHEQYF
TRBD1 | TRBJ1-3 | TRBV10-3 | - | TGTGCCATCAGTGAGTCAATGACAGGGGTTGCTGGAAACACCATATATTTT | CAISESMTGVAGNTIYF
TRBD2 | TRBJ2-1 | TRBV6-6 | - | TGTGCCAGCAGTTACTCAGCGGGGGCCTACAATGAGCAGTTCTTC | CASSYSAGAYNEQFF
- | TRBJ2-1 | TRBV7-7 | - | TGTGCCAGCAGTCCTGCGTACTCCGGTAGCGAGCAGTTCTTC | CASSPAYSGSEQFF
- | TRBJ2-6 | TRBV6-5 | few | TGTGCCAGCAGTTGGGGGTACAGCTCTGGGGCCAACGTCCTGACTTTC | CASSWGYSSGANVLTF
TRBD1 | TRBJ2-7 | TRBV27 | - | TGTGCCAGCAGTCCATGGGACAGCTCCTACGAGCAGTACTTC | CASSPWDSSYEQYF
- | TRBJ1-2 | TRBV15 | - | TGTGCCACCAGCAAAGATACTAACGGCTACACCTTC | CATSKDTNGYTF
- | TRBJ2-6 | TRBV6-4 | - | TGTGCCAGCCGGGAAGCTGGGGCCAACGTCCTGACTTTC | CASREAGANVLTF
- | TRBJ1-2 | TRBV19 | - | TGTGCCACTTCGGGACATACTAACTATGGCTACACCTTC | CATSGHTNYGYTF
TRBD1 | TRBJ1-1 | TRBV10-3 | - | TGTGCCACCCGGGATACCCAGGGGGGCACTGAAGCTTTCTTT | CATRDTQGGTEAFF
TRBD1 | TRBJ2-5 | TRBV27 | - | TGTGCCAGCAGTCCCGCGCAGGGGGCGGAGACCCAGTACTTC | CASSPAQGAETQYF
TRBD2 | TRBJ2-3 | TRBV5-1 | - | TGCGCCAGCAGCATCGGACTAGCCAGGGAGGCAGATACGCAGTATTTT | CASSIGLAREADTQYF
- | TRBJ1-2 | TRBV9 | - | TGTGCCAGCAGCGAAGGGGGGAACTATGGCTACACCTTC | CASSEGGNYGYTF
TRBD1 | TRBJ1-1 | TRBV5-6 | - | TGTGCCAGCAGCCCGGACAGGGGGCCCGGGGCTTTCTTT | CASSPDRGPGAFF
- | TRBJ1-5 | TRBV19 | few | TGTGCCAGTAGTTCAGAGGTCCGGAGGGAGCAGCCCCAGCATTTT | CASSSEVRREQPQHF
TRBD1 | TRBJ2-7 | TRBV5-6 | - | TGTGCCAGCAGCTTGGGGGACAGGATAAGAGAGCAGTACTTC | CASSLGDRIREQYF